Shown below are 26 T cell receptor beta chains from a single sample sequenced in a study of blood T cells in healthy people across ages. Primers used in a second PCR of roughly 7 to 12 cycles were a sample-barcoded 5' primer and a J-beta primer mix. TCRdb processed the 5' RACE reads anew with MiXCR; each CDR3 protein has one entry. Among roughly 1.6 million distinct CDR3 sequences listed, around 36% were seen once. The sample consisted of blood. The source is a woman aged 25 to 39 in good health.

The chain links TRBV7-9 to TRBJ1-1; D is unclear. The V end lost 4 bases, the J end lost 4 bases, and 13 bases lay between the germline ends. Germline V gives CDR1 SEHNR, CDR2 FQNEAQ (reference sequence). The CDR3 loop spans 14 amino acids. CDR3 loop: CASSSRAQSTEAFF. CDR3 DNA: TGTGCCAGCAGCTCTAGAGCCCAGAGCACTGAAGCTTTCTTT.

The chain is built from TRBV15 and TRBJ1-2; D unresolved. The V gene's germline CDR1 is LNHNV and CDR2 YYDKDF (reference sequence). With 4 bases removed from V and 5 bases from J, the gap between germline ends came to 11 bases. The CDR3 extends over 13 amino acids. CDR3 protein: CATSMMEGYGYTF. The CDR3 DNA sequence: TGTGCCACCAGCATGATGGAGGGTTATGGCTACACCTTC.

This clonotype has more than one count but fewer than ten. Compared with germline, one end of the junction differs, possibly owing to a read error. The CDR3 protein is CAISRTSGGPQETRYF. DNA of the CDR3: TGTGCCATCAGCCGAACTAGCGGGGGACCACAAGAGACCCGGTACTTC. The V call is TRBV10-3, the J call TRBJ2-5; 11 positions match TRBD2. The CDR3 consists of 16 residues. CDR1 and CDR2 from the germline V gene are ENHRY and SYGVKD.

V and J are TRBV5-1 and TRBJ2-5; 9 nucleotides align to TRBD2. The J call may be incorrect, as the DNA end agrees better with TRBJ2-7. Germline CDR1 reads SGHRS; CDR2 reads YFSETQ. The CDR3 runs to 14 residues. CDR3 sequence reads: CASRRGLASYEQYF. The CDR3 nucleotides read TGCGCCAGCAGGAGGGGACTAGCTTCCTACGAGCAGTACTTC.

This chain uses TRBV10-3 with TRBJ2-1; D may be TRBD2 (6 bases). This CDR3 is built from 18 residues. Trimming took 0 bases from V and 4 from J, leaving 19 bases between them. Germline V gene lookup returns CDR1 ENHRY and CDR2 SYGVKD. CDR3 sequence: CAISESKNPASAYNEQFF. CDR3 sequence (DNA): TGTGCCATCAGTGAGTCTAAAAACCCGGCTAGCGCGTACAATGAGCAGTTCTTC.

This clonotype was found once. The rearrangement links TRBV6-5 to TRBJ2-2; no clear D. CDR1 MNHEY and CDR2 SVGAGI come from the germline V gene. The CDR3 consists of 13 residues. V gave up 2 bases and J gave up 5 bases, with 6 bases separating them. The CDR3, as DNA: TGTGCCAGCAGTTACGGGTCGACCGGGGAGCTGTTTTTT. Its translation: CASSYGSTGELFF.

The count of this clonotype is one. This may be a read error: a much more frequent sequence differs by one nucleotide. This chain uses TRBV28 with TRBJ2-1, with a weak D call TRBD2 (6 bases). Germline V gene sequence: CDR1 MDHEN, CDR2 SYDVKM. This CDR3 spans 14 amino acids. Trimming stripped 6 bases from V and 13 bases from J, with 22 bases between. CDR3 amino acids: CASSSPSPGETQFF. The CDR3 nucleotides are TGTGCCAGCAGCTCTCCCTCCCCGGGGGAGACCCAGTTCTTC.

The chain has TRBV20-1 and TRBJ2-2, with 13 bases aligning to TRBD2. Losses at the gene ends were 7 bases for V and 3 bases for J; bases not matched to a gene: 8. Germline values: CDR1 DFQATT, CDR2 SNEGSKA (reference sequence). The CDR3 length is 16 residues. The CDR3 nucleotides read TGCAGTGTTCCGGGACTAGCGGGACCCCACACCGGGGAGCTGTTTTTT. This encodes CSVPGLAGPHTGELFF.

This chain connects TRBV27 to TRBJ2-3, with D possibly matching TRBD2 (5 bases). The V gene's germline CDR1 is MNHEY and CDR2 SMNVEV (reference sequence). Trimming pared 6 bases from V and 1 base from J, leaving 11 bases between. The CDR3 spans 14 residues. CDR3 sequence reads: CASRLFSGTDTQYF. The CDR3 coding sequence is TGTGCCAGCAGGTTGTTTAGCGGCACAGATACGCAGTATTTT.

This clonotype has a handful of counts. The gene calls are TRBV7-6 and TRBJ1-1; 7 nucleotides agree with TRBD1. Looked up from germline, CDR1 is SGHVS and CDR2 is FNYEAQ. Trimming removed 1 base from V and 5 bases from J; junction bases left unmatched: 4. This CDR3 spans 14 amino acids. The CDR3 nucleotides read TGTGCCAGCAGCTTAGAACAGGGGCGAACTGAAGCTTTCTTT. This translates into CASSLEQGRTEAFF.

The chain links TRBV20-1 to TRBJ1-4; D is uncertain. Trimming stripped 4 bases from V and 0 bases from J, with 12 bases between. The V gene's germline CDR1 is DFQATT and CDR2 SNEGSKA (reference sequence). The CDR3 loop spans 15 amino acids. CDR3: CSAKLWVATNEKLFF. The DNA for the CDR3 is TGCAGTGCTAAGCTTTGGGTGGCAACTAATGAAAAACTGTTTTTT.

A few counts support this clonotype. This chain joins TRBV6-1 and TRBJ1-2; tentative D call: TRBD1 (6 bases). Trimming cost V 2 bases and J 8 bases, with 12 bases left between them. This CDR3 has 13 amino acids. Looked up from germline, CDR1 is MNHNS and CDR2 is SASEGT. As DNA, the CDR3 is TGTGCCAGCAGTGAATGGGGGGGCCCAGGCTACACCTTC. It encodes CASSEWGGPGYTF.

This sequence joins TRBV4-2 and TRBJ1-2; D gene ambiguous. This CDR3 region has 14 residues. Germline assignment: CDR1 LGHNA and CDR2 YNFKEQ. Trimming took off 2 bases at V and 3 bases at J, with 10 bases between the two ends. This chain's CDR3 is CASSQLVSHYGYTF. The CDR3 coding sequence is TGTGCCAGCAGCCAACTAGTCAGTCACTATGGCTACACCTTC.

The chain carries TRBV20-1 and TRBJ2-7; D is possibly TRBD1 (6 bases). CDR1 is DFQATT, CDR2 SNEGSKA, per germline (reference sequence). The CDR3 totals 13 residues. Trimming removed 6 bases at V and 2 bases at J, with 14 bases between. The CDR3 nucleotides read TGCAGTGCCATTCAGACAGGAACCTACGAGCAGTACTTC. Protein product: CSAIQTGTYEQYF.

This clonotype was picked up a small number of times. This rearrangement joins TRBV20-1 to TRBJ2-7; D is unclear. This CDR3 has 15 residues. Germline lookup yields CDR1 DFQATT and CDR2 SNEGSKA (reference sequence). V was trimmed by 3 bases and J by 0 bases, leaving 15 bases between them. In DNA form, the CDR3 reads TGCAGTGCTAGCGACTCCTGGTTTGTCTCCTACGAGCAGTACTTC. This encodes CSASDSWFVSYEQYF.

This clonotype was seen a single time. The genes are TRBV15 and TRBJ1-5; the D gene is possibly TRBD1 (5 bases). Trimming removed 4 bases at V and 6 bases at J, with 22 bases between. The germline V gene encodes CDR1 LNHNV and CDR2 YYDKDF (reference sequence). The CDR3 has 17 residues. The CDR3 loop reads CATSTSRLGTASQPQHF. As DNA, the CDR3 is TGTGCCACCAGCACAAGCCGGCTGGGGACGGCCAGTCAGCCCCAGCATTTT. The variable domain in full, with the rest retrieved from reference TRBV15 and TRBJ1-5, is DAMVIQNPRYQVTQFGKPVTLSCSQTLNHNVMYWYQQKSSQAPKLLFHYYDKDFNNEADTPDNFQSRRPNTSFCFLDIRSPGLGDTAMYLCATSTSRLGTASQPQHFGDGTRLSIL.

The chain couples TRBV10-3 to TRBJ1-1, with 7 bases lining up with TRBD1. This CDR3 comprises 13 residues. Germline lookup yields CDR1 ENHRY and CDR2 SYGVKD. V lost 10 bases and J lost 1; bases outside the gene matches: 6. In DNA form, the CDR3 reads TGTGCCACCCGGGACAGCTCGAACACTGAAGCTTTCTTT. Residues: CATRDSSNTEAFF.

The V and J genes are TRBV24-1 and TRBJ1-5; TRBD1 aligns across 9 bases. The CDR3 length is 15 residues. CDR1 and CDR2 (germline): KGHDR, SFDVKD. J gave up 4 bases and V 4 bases, and 4 bases lay outside the gene matches. The CDR3 protein is CATSEHGQGNQPQHF. CDR3 in DNA: TGTGCCACCAGTGAACATGGACAGGGGAATCAGCCCCAGCATTTT.

This clonotype was seen a few times. The rearrangement uses TRBV4-1 and TRBJ2-6; TRBD1 matches at 10 bases. The CDR3 is 21 residues long. Germline CDR1 is MGHRA and CDR2 is YSYEKL. Trimming took 4 bases from V and 3 from J; bases not matched to a gene: 18. The CDR3 DNA reads TGCGCCAGCAGCCTGAGGGTGTTCGGGACAGGGGAAGAATTTGGGGCCAACGTCCTGACTTTC. The encoded protein is CASSLRVFGTGEEFGANVLTF.

The chain has TRBV20-1 and TRBJ2-7; D gene unclear. CDR3 length: 14 amino acids. V lost 5 bases, J lost 3 bases, and 17 bases lay in between. The germline V gene has CDR1 DFQATT and CDR2 SNEGSKA (reference sequence). CDR3 in amino acids: CSAASAHHSYEQYF. CDR3 nucleotide sequence: TGCAGTGCTGCAAGTGCACATCATAGCTACGAGCAGTACTTC.

The gene calls are TRBV3-1 and TRBJ2-5; a possible D gene is TRBD1 (5 bases). V was trimmed by 2 bases and J by 1 base, leaving 14 bases between them. Germline values: CDR1 LGHDT, CDR2 YNNKEL (reference sequence). This CDR3 has 16 amino acids. The CDR3 nucleotides read TGTGCCAGCAGCCAAAGAAGGGGCCGGACCCAAGAGACCCAGTACTTC. Translating gives CASSQRRGRTQETQYF.

This chain links TRBV30 with TRBJ1-4, with unresolved D. This CDR3 has 13 amino acids. Germline V CDR1 and CDR2: GTSNPN, SVGIG (reference sequence). V was pared by 4 bases and J by 3 bases, with 9 bases between. The CDR3 DNA reads as TGTGCCTGGAACGCCAATGCTAATGAAAAACTGTTTTTT. Its translation is CAWNANANEKLFF.

This sequence joins TRBV3-1 and TRBJ2-1; 7 bases line up with TRBD2. The CDR3 length is 16 residues. Germline-derived CDR1 and CDR2 are LGHDT and YNNKEL (reference sequence). Unmatched junction bases numbered 4, after V lost 0 bases and J lost 2 bases. Here the CDR3 reads CASSQDVGRPYNEQFF. DNA of the CDR3: TGTGCCAGCAGCCAAGATGTCGGGAGGCCCTACAATGAGCAGTTCTTC.

This clonotype has only a few counts. The chain carries TRBV7-3 and TRBJ2-7; 9 bases are a match to TRBD1. V trimming: 5 bases; J trimming: 4 bases; junction bases outside the gene matches: 12. This CDR3 spans 16 amino acids. From germline, CDR1 is SGHTA and CDR2 FQGTGA. The CDR3 bases are TGTGCCAGCAGCATAAACGGACAGGGGTCAGGGTACGAGCAGTACTTC. Translating gives CASSINGQGSGYEQYF.

The rearrangement joins TRBV24-1 to TRBJ2-3, with D unresolved. V lost 0 bases and J lost 4, with 4 bases in between. CDR3 size: 13 residues. The germline CDR1 and CDR2 sequences are KGHDR and SFDVKD. The CDR3 DNA sequence: TGTGCCACCAGTGATTTGAGGGCAGATACGCAGTATTTT. Amino acid sequence: CATSDLRADTQYF.

The J gene is TRBJ2-2, the V gene TRBV6-5, with D possibly being TRBD2 (6 bases). The V gene lost 4 bases and the J gene lost 1 base, with 10 bases spanning the gap. This CDR3 is 15 amino acids long. The germline CDR1 and CDR2 sequences are MNHEY and SVGAGI. The CDR3 bases are TGTGCCAGCAGTTCTCGGAGGGTGAACACCGGGGAGCTGTTTTTT. Translated, it gives CASSSRRVNTGELFF.